One T cell receptor beta chain is described in this entry. This clone's antigen is unknown. Base qualities are not provided; no much larger clone lies one nucleotide away. This specimen belongs to a study of radiotherapy plus CTLA-4 blockade in lung cancer (dated by TCRdb to between 2017 and 2018). Concerning the study at large: Objective responses were observed in approximately 17% of enrolled patients, and disease control was achieved in roughly 29%. What the authors observed across the whole study: After treatment with radiotherapy and ipilimumab, TCR clones that came from tumors expanded in the peripheral blood. Early dynamic changes in blood T cell clones, together with increased serum interferon-beta after radiation, were reported as the strongest predictors of response.

The germline V gene sets CDR1 to SNHLY and CDR2 to FYNNEI. The CDR3 goes from the cysteine to the phenylalanine over 13 residues. Only the CDR3 region is kept as DNA, spanning 39 bases read in frame from base 1. V is clipped by 5 bases and J by 4 bases, and the sequence between their germline boundaries is 9 bases long. The library relied on the immunoSEQ multiplex PCR assay. Entries here come from immuneACCESS through TCRdb and include only in-frame sequences with V and J called. Some clones fail to appear in such tables; in the studies checked, an unresolved V gene covers under half of the shortfall, and the cause of the remainder is unknown. The sample data list 60,000 to 85,000 clones, and around 90% of these were observed just once. About 0.95% of the sample belongs to the ten largest clones. The study evaluated CTLA-4 blockade (ipilimumab) given together with focal radiation therapy in patients who had chemo-refractory metastatic non-small-cell lung cancer.

The source of this sequence is a human donor with non-small cell lung cancer who had stable disease on radiotherapy plus ipilimumab. The source was peripheral blood, collected from a patient treated with radiotherapy plus ipilimumab. Recombination linked TRBV2 to TRBJ2-1; the D gene is perhaps TRBD2, on 5 matching bases. The bases read TGTGCCAGCAGTCTTACTAGTTACAATGAGCAGTTCTTC. The encoded protein is CASSLTSYNEQFF.